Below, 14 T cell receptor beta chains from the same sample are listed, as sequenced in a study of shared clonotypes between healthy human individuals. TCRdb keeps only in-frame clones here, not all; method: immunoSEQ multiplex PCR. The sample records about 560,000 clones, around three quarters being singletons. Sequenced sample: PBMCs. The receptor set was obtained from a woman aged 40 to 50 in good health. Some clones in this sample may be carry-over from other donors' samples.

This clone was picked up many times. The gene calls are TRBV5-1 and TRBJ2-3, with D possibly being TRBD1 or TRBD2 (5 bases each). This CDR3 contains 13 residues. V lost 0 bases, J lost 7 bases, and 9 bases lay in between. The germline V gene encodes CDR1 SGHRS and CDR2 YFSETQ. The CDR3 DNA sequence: TGCGCCAGCAGCTTGGACAGGAGGTATACGCAGTATTTT. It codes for CASSLDRRYTQYF.

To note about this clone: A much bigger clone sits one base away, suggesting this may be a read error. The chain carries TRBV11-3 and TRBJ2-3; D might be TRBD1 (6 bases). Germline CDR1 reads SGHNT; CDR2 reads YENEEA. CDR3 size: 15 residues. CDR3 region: CACSLGQQNTDTQYF. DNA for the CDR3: TGTGCCTGCAGCTTAGGACAGCAAAACACAGATACGCAGTATTTT.

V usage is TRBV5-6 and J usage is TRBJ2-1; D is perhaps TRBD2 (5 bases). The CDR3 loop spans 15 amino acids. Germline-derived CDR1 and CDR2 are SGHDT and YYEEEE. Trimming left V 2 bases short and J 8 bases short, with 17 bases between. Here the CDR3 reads CASSFLRGWEDEQFF. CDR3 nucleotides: TGTGCCAGCAGCTTCCTTCGGGGTTGGGAAGATGAGCAGTTCTTC.

The CDR3 coding sequence is TGTGCCAGCTCCCCCGGGGCCGGAAGAAGAGAGACCCAGTACTTC. Translated: CASSPGAGRRETQYF. This rearrangement joins TRBV18 to TRBJ2-5; D may match TRBD1 or TRBD2 (5 bases each). Trimming removed 6 bases from V and 4 bases from J, with 18 bases in between. Per germline, CDR1 KGHSH and CDR2 LQKENI. The CDR3 spans 15 residues.

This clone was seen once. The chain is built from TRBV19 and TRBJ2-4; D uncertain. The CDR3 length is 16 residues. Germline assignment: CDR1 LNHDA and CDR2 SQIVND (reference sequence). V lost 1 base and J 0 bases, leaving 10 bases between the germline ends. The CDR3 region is CASSIGVGSAKNIQYF. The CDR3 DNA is TGTGCCAGTAGTATAGGAGTGGGTTCAGCCAAAAACATTCAGTACTTC.

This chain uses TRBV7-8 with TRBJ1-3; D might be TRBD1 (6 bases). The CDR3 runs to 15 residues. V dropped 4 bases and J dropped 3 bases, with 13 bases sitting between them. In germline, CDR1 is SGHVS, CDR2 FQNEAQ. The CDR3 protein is CASSSRTGYGNTIYF. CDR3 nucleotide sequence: TGTGCCAGCAGCTCCCGAACAGGGTATGGAAACACCATATATTTT.

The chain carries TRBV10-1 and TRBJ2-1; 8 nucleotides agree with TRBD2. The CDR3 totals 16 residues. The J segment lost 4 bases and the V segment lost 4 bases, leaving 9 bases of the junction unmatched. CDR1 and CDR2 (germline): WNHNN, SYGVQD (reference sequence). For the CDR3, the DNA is TGCGCCAGCAGTGGTTACCGGAGCGGGAGTTACAATGAGCAGTTCTTC. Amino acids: CASSGYRSGSYNEQFF.

The CDR3 here is CASSLMSGTQETQYF. For the CDR3, the DNA is TGTGCCAGCAGCTTAATGAGCGGGACCCAAGAGACCCAGTACTTC. V usage is TRBV11-2 and J usage is TRBJ2-5, with 7 bases lining up with TRBD2. The ends lost 2 bases at V and 1 base at J; junction bases unmatched: 4. CDR1 is SGHAT, CDR2 FQNNGV, per germline. The CDR3 covers 15 residues.

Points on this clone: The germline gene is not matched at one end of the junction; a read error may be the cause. CDR3 in DNA: TGTGCCAACAGCTTAGAGTGGGGGAGGGTTACTGAAGCTTTCTTT. As protein: CANSLEWGRVTEAFF. This chain joins TRBV7-2 and TRBJ1-1; D is perhaps TRBD1 (5 bases). This CDR3 region has 15 residues. Germline V gives CDR1 SGHTA, CDR2 FQGNSA.

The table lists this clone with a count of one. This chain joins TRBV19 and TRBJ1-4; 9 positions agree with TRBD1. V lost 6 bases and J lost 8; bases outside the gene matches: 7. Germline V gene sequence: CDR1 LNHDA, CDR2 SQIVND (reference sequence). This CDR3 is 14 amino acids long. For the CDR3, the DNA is TGTGCCAGTAGCTGGGACAGGGTGGGCGAAAAACTGTTTTTT. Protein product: CASSWDRVGEKLFF.

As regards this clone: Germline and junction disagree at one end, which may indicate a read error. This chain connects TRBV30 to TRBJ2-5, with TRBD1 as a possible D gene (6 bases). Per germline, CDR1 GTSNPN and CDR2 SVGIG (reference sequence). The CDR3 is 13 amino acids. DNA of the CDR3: TGTGCCTGGAGTATTGGGGGAAGGGGACACCTCAACTTC. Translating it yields CAWSIGGRGHLNF.

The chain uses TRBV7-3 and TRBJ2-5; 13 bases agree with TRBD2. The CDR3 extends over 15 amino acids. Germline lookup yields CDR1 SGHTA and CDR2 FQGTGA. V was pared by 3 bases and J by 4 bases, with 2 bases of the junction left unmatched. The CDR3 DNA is TGTGCCAGCAGCTTCGGACTAGCGGGAGTAGAGACCCAGTACTTC. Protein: CASSFGLAGVETQYF. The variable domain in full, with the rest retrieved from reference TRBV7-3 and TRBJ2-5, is GAGVSQTPSNKVTEKGKYVELRCDPISGHTALYWYRQSLGQGPEFLIYFQGTGAADDSGLPNDRFFAVRPEGSVSTLKIQRTERGDSAVYLCASSFGLAGVETQYFGPGTRLLVL.

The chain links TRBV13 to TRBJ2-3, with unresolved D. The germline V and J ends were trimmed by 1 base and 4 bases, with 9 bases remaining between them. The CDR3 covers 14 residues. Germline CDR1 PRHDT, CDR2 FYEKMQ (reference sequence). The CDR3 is CASSLDRQPDTQYF. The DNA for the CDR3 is TGTGCCAGCAGCTTAGACAGACAACCAGATACGCAGTATTTT.

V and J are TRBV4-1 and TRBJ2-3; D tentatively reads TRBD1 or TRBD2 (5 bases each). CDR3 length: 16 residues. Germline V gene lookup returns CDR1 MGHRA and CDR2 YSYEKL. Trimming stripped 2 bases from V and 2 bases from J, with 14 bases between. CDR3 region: CASSQTGRSNTDTQYF. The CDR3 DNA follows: TGCGCCAGCAGCCAAACGGGACGGTCCAACACAGATACGCAGTATTTT.